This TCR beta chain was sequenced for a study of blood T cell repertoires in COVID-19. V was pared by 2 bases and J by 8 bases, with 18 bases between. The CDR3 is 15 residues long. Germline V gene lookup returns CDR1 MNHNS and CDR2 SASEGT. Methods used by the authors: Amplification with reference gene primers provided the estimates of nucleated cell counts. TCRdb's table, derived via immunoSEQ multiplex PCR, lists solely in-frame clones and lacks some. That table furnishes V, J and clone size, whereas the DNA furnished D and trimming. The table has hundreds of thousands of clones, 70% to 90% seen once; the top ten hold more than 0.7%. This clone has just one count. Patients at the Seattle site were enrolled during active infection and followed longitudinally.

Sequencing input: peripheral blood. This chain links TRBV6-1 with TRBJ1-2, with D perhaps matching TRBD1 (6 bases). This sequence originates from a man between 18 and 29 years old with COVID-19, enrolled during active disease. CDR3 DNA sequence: TGTGCCAGCAGTGAAAATGACAGGAGGCCTCGGGGCTACACCTTC. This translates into CASSENDRRPRGYTF.